This T cell receptor beta chain was recovered during a study of shared clonotypes between healthy human individuals. Some clones are missing from TCRdb's copy, which holds only in-frame ones; the method was immunoSEQ multiplex PCR. The top ten hold under 0.15% of the sample, which has about 2.4 million clones, around 94% seen once. The origin of this receptor is a young man in good health. Sequencing was carried out using naive CD4+ T cells sorted from blood. Subset described: CD45RA+ positively selected.

CDR3 protein: CASSVDWTDSYEQYF. CDR3 in DNA: TGTGCCAGCAGCGTAGATTGGACAGACTCCTACGAGCAGTACTTC. The chain carries TRBV11-1 and TRBJ2-7; TRBD1 is a possible D gene (6 bases). CDR1 is SGHAT and CDR2 is FQDESV in the germline V gene (reference sequence). This CDR3 spans 15 amino acids. V dropped 5 bases and J dropped 0 bases, with 14 bases sitting between them.